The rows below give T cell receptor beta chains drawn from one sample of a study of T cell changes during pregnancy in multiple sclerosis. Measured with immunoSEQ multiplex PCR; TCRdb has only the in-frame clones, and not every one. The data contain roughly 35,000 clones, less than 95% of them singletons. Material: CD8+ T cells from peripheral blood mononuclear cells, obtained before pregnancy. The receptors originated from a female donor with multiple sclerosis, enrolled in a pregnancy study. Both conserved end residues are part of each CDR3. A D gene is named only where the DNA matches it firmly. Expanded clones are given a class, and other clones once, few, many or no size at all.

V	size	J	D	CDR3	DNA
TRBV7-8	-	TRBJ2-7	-	CASSLVGYEQYF	TGTGCCAGCAGCTTAGTCGGGTACGAGCAGTACTTC
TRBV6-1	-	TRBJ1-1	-	CASSEAAVGTEAFF	TGTGCCAGCAGTGAAGCCGCGGTCGGGACTGAAGCTTTCTTT
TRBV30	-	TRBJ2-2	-	CAWSGQGYTGELFF	TGTGCCTGGAGTGGCCAGGGGTACACCGGGGAGCTGTTTTTT
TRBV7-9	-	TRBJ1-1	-	CASSLIVTGVTEAFF	TGTGCCAGCAGCTTAATTGTTACGGGGGTAACTGAAGCTTTCTTT
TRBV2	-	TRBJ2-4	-	CASTSGDARLAKNIQYF	TGTGCCAGCACATCGGGGGACGCAAGACTAGCCAAAAACATTCAGTACTTC
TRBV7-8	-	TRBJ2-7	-	CASSFRGPYEQYF	TGTGCCAGCAGCTTCAGAGGGCCCTACGAGCAGTACTTC
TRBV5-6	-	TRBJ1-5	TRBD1	CASSFGQGWNQPQHF	TGTGCCAGCAGCTTTGGACAGGGGTGGAATCAGCCCCAGCATTTT
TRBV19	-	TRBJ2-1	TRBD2	CASSIGTSGGAGYNEQFF	TGTGCCAGTAGTATTGGGACTAGCGGGGGGGCGGGTTACAATGAGCAGTTCTTC
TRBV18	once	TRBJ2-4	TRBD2	CASSPGASGNIQYF	TGTGCCAGCTCACCCGGGGCTAGCGGGAACATTCAGTACTTC
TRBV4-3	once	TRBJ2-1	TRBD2	CASSQDGTPGGSHEQFF	TGCGCCAGCAGCCAAGATGGTACGCCGGGGGGGTCTCATGAGCAGTTCTTC
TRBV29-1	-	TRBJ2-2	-	CSVEVVGRVTHGELFF	TGCAGCGTTGAAGTGGTCGGCAGGGTGACTCACGGGGAGCTGTTTTTT
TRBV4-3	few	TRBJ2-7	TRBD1	CASSQDLDRTYEQYF	TGCGCCAGCAGCCAAGATTTGGACAGGACCTACGAGCAGTACTTC
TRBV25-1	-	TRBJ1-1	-	CASSEEVGVGAQAFF	TGTGCCAGCAGTGAAGAGGTAGGAGTGGGGGCACAAGCTTTCTTT
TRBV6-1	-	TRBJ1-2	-	CASIFRFYGYTF	TGTGCCAGCATTTTCAGATTCTATGGCTACACCTTC
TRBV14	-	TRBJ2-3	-	CASSQQTGTDTQYF	TGTGCCAGCAGCCAACAGACAGGAACAGATACGCAGTATTTT
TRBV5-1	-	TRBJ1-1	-	CASKGVPNSVTEAFF	TGCGCCAGCAAGGGGGTTCCTAATAGCGTCACTGAAGCTTTCTTT
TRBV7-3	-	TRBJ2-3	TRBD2	CASSPNGTRSTDTQYF	TGTGCCAGCAGCCCAAACGGGACTAGGAGCACAGATACGCAGTATTTT
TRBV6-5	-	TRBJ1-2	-	CASSYSQTGGYTF	TGTGCCAGCAGTTACTCTCAGACGGGAGGCTACACCTTC
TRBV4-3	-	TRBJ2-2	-	CASSPGPNTGELFF	TGCGCCAGCAGCCCGGGTCCGAACACCGGGGAGCTGTTTTTT
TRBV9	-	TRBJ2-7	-	CASSPAGRSFPYEQYF	TGTGCCAGCAGCCCCGCGGGGAGGTCGTTCCCCTACGAGCAGTACTTC
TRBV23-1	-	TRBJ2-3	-	CASSQSRDTDTQYF	TGCGCCAGCAGTCAATCGCGAGACACAGATACGCAGTATTTT
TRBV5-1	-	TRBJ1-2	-	CASSPVESAFYGYTF	TGCGCCAGCAGCCCTGTTGAGAGCGCCTTCTATGGCTACACCTTC
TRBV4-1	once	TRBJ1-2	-	CASSHDTEGNYGYTF	TGCGCCAGCAGCCACGATACGGAGGGAAACTATGGCTACACCTTC
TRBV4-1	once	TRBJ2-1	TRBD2	CASSDLLATFAGNEQFF	TGCGCCAGCAGCGACTTACTAGCGACATTCGCTGGGAATGAGCAGTTCTTC